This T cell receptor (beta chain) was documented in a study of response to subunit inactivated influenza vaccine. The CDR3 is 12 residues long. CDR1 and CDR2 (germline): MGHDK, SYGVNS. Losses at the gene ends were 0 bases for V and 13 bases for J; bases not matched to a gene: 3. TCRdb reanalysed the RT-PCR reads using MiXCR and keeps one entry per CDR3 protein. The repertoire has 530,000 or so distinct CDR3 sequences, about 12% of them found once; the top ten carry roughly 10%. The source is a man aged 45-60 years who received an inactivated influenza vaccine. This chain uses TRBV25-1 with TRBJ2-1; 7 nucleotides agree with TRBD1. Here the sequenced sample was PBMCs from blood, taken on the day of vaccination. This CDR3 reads CASSEYGDSQFF. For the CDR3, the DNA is TGTGCCAGCAGTGAATATGGGGACAGCCAGTTCTTC. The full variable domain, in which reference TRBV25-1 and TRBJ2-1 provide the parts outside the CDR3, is EADIYQTPRYLVIGTGKKITLECSQTMGHDKMYWYQQDPGMELHLIHYSYGVNSTEKGDLSSESTVSRIRTEHFPLTLESARPSHTSQYLCASSEYGDSQFFGPGTRLTVL.